The source of this TCR beta chain is a study of cytomegalovirus exposure and HLA in healthy donors. Study-wide background: From donors who were HLA-typed, an early data release held about 89 million unique TCRs.

Regarding the study as a whole: Reported findings show TCR beta sequences accurately forecast HLA-A and HLA-B alleles in most subjects. In a later analysis, TCR beta V- and J-gene trimming was associated with a missense DCLRE1C variant. Later, an analysis found that common viral pathogens appeared to be linked with several of the most significant clusters.

For this clone: Its specificity is not known.

Germline V lookup: CDR1 MNHEY, CDR2 SVGAGI. V gave up 2 bases and J gave up 4 bases, with 9 bases separating them. This CDR3 contains 14 residues. With 60 Vbeta and 13 Jbeta primers, the PCR was carried out. Sequencing used immunoSEQ multiplex PCR; TCRdb keeps in-frame clones, though not all of them. Of more than 85,000 clones in the sample, 63% were seen once. The specimen sequenced was PBMCs. The V gene is TRBV6-5, the J gene TRBJ2-1; a possible D gene is TRBD2 (6 bases). This receptor was taken from a human donor in good health. The CDR3 region is CASSYGTSYNEQFF. The CDR3 DNA sequence: TGTGCCAGCAGTTACGGGACTTCGTACAATGAGCAGTTCTTC.